This TCR beta chain was observed in a study of glioma-infiltrating T cells after dendritic cell vaccination. Study summary: Three intradermal dendritic cell vaccine injections were given every two weeks.

Comment on this clone: Its antigen remains unknown.

Study results and caveats: Few patients contributed both blood and tumor specimens.

TCRB CDR3 was amplified from 2 ug genomic DNA or less. The primer mix had 60 V beta and 13 J beta primers. Repertoires were generated with immunoSEQ multiplex PCR, while TCRdb's copy carries only in-frame clones and drops some. This table has approximately 85,000 clones, approximately 81% appearing once. Germline values: CDR1 LNHDA, CDR2 SQIVND (reference sequence). V was shortened by 3 bases and J by 5 bases, with 10 bases between the two germline ends. CDR3 size: 14 residues. Time point noted: after dendritic cell vaccination, including at tumor progression/relapse. V is TRBV19 and J is TRBJ2-2; D gene unclear. This sample comprised blood, obtained after dendritic cell vaccination. This receptor was obtained from a human donor with glioblastoma. CDR3 sequence reads: CASSISATTGELFF. The CDR3, as DNA: TGTGCCAGTAGTATCAGCGCTACTACCGGGGAGCTGTTTTTT. Full variable domain (remainder filled in from reference TRBV19 and TRBJ2-2): DGGITQSPKYLFRKEGQNVTLSCEQNLNHDAMYWYRQDPGQGLRLIYYSQIVNDFQKGDIAEGYSVSREKKESFPLTVTSAQKNPTAFYLCASSISATTGELFFGEGSRLTVL.